The entry below gives a single T cell receptor (beta chain) sequence along with its context. The specificity of this receptor is unknown. No much larger clone exists at a distance of one base, and base qualities are not known. The entry originates in a study of blood T cell repertoires in COVID-19 (dated by TCRdb to 2020 to 2022). Some background on the complete study: The collaborator samples originated in the United States, Italy and Spain and spanned the acute and convalescent phases of COVID-19. The prospective study material was composed of cDNA or gDNA derived from T cells, B-cell-depleted T cells, or PBMCs. Samples came from the ongoing ImmuneRACE study (first 160 participants) plus 1,254 subjects from 6 global collaborators. Sample metadata almost always included a de-identified subject ID, COVID-19 status, age in years and sex. Where HLA class I and class II types were available, the types were taken from metadata supplied by the sample provider, not from assay-based typing. Subjects who had been exposed to COVID-19, were actively infected with it, or had recovered from it provided the deeply sampled blood TCRbeta repertoires that made up the dataset. A freely available public database, intended as a resource for researchers studying the immune response to SARS-CoV-2, is where the repertoires were released. Broad study findings and their caveats: The amount of clinical and demographic metadata varied by source and participant and was provided uncurated.

Each collaborating institution followed its own protocols to collect whole blood in K2EDTA tubes. For TCRbeta analysis, collaborators shipped samples as frozen whole blood, isolated PBMCs, or DNA extracted from either of those sample types. TCRbeta CDR3 regions were amplified from genomic DNA by means of the immunoSEQ Assay, a bias-controlled multiplex PCR. Per the original workflow: The number of nucleated cells in each sample was estimated from the amplification of reference gene primers within the assay. To quantify the absolute abundance of each unique TCRbeta CDR3 rearrangement, sequence reads were collapsed and filtered. For each sample, productive Simpson clonality was calculated by taking the square root of Simpson's diversity index across productive rearrangements. TCRdb's version of the immuneACCESS table is confined to in-frame rearrangements and falls short of the full clone set. An unresolved V gene accounts for under half of the shortfall where checked; the remainder is of unknown origin. Clonal size and the V and J genes are those of that table, whereas D and trimming came from the DNA. This sample comprises 200,000 to 250,000 clones, about 90% of them detected only once. 3% to 3.5% of the sample is in the top ten clones.

The sequence was obtained from a young man with active or convalescent COVID-19. Sequenced: peripheral blood.

The CDR3 here reads CASSPWGQDEQFF. The DNA sequence follows: TGTGCCAGCAGCCCATGGGGCCAGGATGAGCAGTTCTTC. Recombination joined TRBV11-3 with TRBJ2-1; perhaps TRBD1 is the D gene, with 5 bases matching. Sequences SGHNT (CDR1) and YENEEA (CDR2) are obtained from the germline V gene. Deletion took 5 bases off V and 8 bases off J, with a span of 13 bases between the germline ends. The CDR3 goes from the cysteine to the phenylalanine over 13 residues. Just CDR3 DNA is preserved here, 39 bases in frame from base 1.